The rows below give T cell receptor beta chains drawn from one sample of a study of T cells in Graves' hyperthyroidism and ophthalmopathy. TCRdb used MiXCR to reprocess the multiplex PCR reads, holding one entry per CDR3 protein. The sample has roughly 500,000 distinct CDR3 sequences; approximately 49% are singletons. Sequencing was performed on peripheral blood or thyroid tissue (not recorded which). The source of these receptors is an adult woman with Graves' disease, either hyperthyroidism or ophthalmopathy (not recorded which). Each CDR3 is given with its conserved first and last residue. A D gene is named only where the DNA matches it firmly. Size values are once, few and many counts, or a class for expanded clones, and some rows have none.

j_call: TRBJ1-4; cdr3_length: 15; clone_size: .; v_call: TRBV2; d_call: TRBD1; cdr3_aa: CASSYPGGRREKLFF; cdr3_nt: TGTGCCAGCAGTTATCCAGGGGGCAGACGTGAAAAACTGTTTTTT
j_call: TRBJ2-7; cdr3_length: 15; clone_size: many; v_call: TRBV7-9; d_call: TRBD2; cdr3_aa: CASSFVSGRASEQYF; cdr3_nt: TGTGCCAGCAGCTTCGTTAGCGGGAGGGCCAGCGAGCAGTACTTC
j_call: TRBJ1-2; cdr3_length: 12; clone_size: .; v_call: TRBV20-1; d_call: .; cdr3_aa: CSAYGGSNGYTF; cdr3_nt: TGCAGTGCTTATGGGGGGTCCAACGGCTACACCTTC
j_call: TRBJ2-7; cdr3_length: 13; clone_size: .; v_call: TRBV25-1; d_call: .; cdr3_aa: CASLDSSLYEQYF; cdr3_nt: TGTGCCAGCCTTGACAGTTCCCTCTACGAGCAGTACTTC
j_call: TRBJ1-5; cdr3_length: 12; clone_size: .; v_call: TRBV20-1; d_call: .; cdr3_aa: CSARASNQPQHF; cdr3_nt: TGCAGTGCTAGAGCTAGCAATCAGCCCCAGCATTTT
j_call: TRBJ1-2; cdr3_length: 13; clone_size: few; v_call: TRBV29-1; d_call: TRBD1; cdr3_aa: CSCQGQGYSGYTF; cdr3_nt: TGCAGCTGTCAGGGACAGGGGTATTCTGGCTACACCTTC
j_call: TRBJ2-6; cdr3_length: 15; clone_size: .; v_call: TRBV20-1; d_call: .; cdr3_aa: CSAHNRVPGASVLTF; cdr3_nt: TGCAGTGCACACAACAGGGTCCCTGGGGCCAGCGTCCTGACTTTC
j_call: TRBJ1-2; cdr3_length: 15; clone_size: .; v_call: TRBV10-3; d_call: .; cdr3_aa: CAISESSRRNYGYTF; cdr3_nt: TGTGCCATCAGTGAGTCGAGCCGCCGGAACTACGGCTACACCTTC
j_call: TRBJ2-7; cdr3_length: 12; clone_size: many; v_call: TRBV7-9; d_call: .; cdr3_aa: CATGDGSYEQYF; cdr3_nt: TGTGCCACGGGAGATGGTTCCTACGAGCAGTACTTC
j_call: TRBJ1-2; cdr3_length: 14; clone_size: .; v_call: TRBV7-2; d_call: TRBD1; cdr3_aa: CASRLVGTGTDYTF; cdr3_nt: TGTGCCAGCAGACTCGTGGGGACAGGGACGGACTACACCTTC
j_call: TRBJ1-6; cdr3_length: 15; clone_size: .; v_call: TRBV11-2; d_call: TRBD1; cdr3_aa: CATARGQDYNSPLHF; cdr3_nt: TGTGCCACCGCGCGGGGACAGGATTATAATTCACCCCTCCACTTT
j_call: TRBJ2-6; cdr3_length: 14; clone_size: few; v_call: TRBV29-1; d_call: .; cdr3_aa: CSVSLGDGANVLTF; cdr3_nt: TGCAGCGTGTCCTTGGGGGATGGGGCCAACGTCCTGACTTTC